This paragraph reports one T cell receptor beta chain. The clone's antigen remains unknown. No much larger clone exists at a distance of one base, and base qualities are not known. The data are from a study of PD-1 blockade in classical Hodgkin lymphoma (dated by TCRdb to 2020 to 2022). For context, the study as a whole: Nivolumab dosing was 3 mg/kg intravenously every 2 weeks, continuing until either disease progression or unacceptable toxicity. The study used TCR beta sequencing and CyTOF to define a peripheral blood immune signature of response to PD-1 blockade in classical Hodgkin lymphoma. Study-wide findings and limitations: Baseline diversity similar to that of newly diagnosed patients was observed in trial patients achieving complete response, whereas significantly lower diversity was observed in partial responders and progressors. Diversity was lower in patients who began nivolumab less than 1 year after ASCT, so these patients were left out of later analyses to avoid confounding by immune reconstitution. CD4+ but not CD8+ TCR diversity rose significantly by C4D1 (p=0.0027 vs p=0.16), most apparent in complete responders (p=0.02). Only a single clinical trial cohort was studied, and what caused the repertoire differences, possibly disease activity or prior therapy, remained undefined. Newly diagnosed patients were reported to have lower baseline TCR diversity than healthy donors, and relapsed/refractory patients were reported to have lower baseline TCR diversity still.

The Qiagen DNeasy kit was used to extract genomic DNA from unsorted PBMCs and from the negatively selected CD4+ and CD8+ fractions. TCR beta CDR3 regions were subjected to amplification by immunoSEQ multiplex PCR with primers that anneal to V and J segments. A synthetic immune receptor repertoire was used to minimize amplification bias, and any residual bias was removed computationally once sequencing was done. On the authors' methods: Repertoire diversity was quantified as the Shannon entropy index using custom Python scripts. The unsorted, CD4+ and CD8+ repertoires were each analyzed separately, with the exception of combined analyses, where CD4+ and CD8+ sequences were merged in silico. A clone was considered expanded if an increase in frequency of at least 2-fold after treatment relative to C1D1 was found, and a pseudocount of 0.5 was applied to clones undetected at baseline. Clones with 0 or 1 copy at C1D1 were defined as singleton clones, while clones with 2 or more copies were defined as non-singleton clones. Clones expanded in unsorted samples were assigned a CD4+, CD8+ or unknown annotation through matching of protein sequences in sorted samples from the same patient. Wilcoxon tests on paired samples were used to test changes in diversity from C1D1 to C4D1. TCRdb's version of the immuneACCESS table is confined to in-frame rearrangements and falls short of the full clone set. An unresolved V gene accounts for under half of the shortfall where checked; the remainder is of unknown origin. That table furnishes V, J and clone size, whereas the DNA furnished D and trimming. Across this sample there are tens of thousands of clones, with approximately 72% seen only once. 12% of the sample lies in the top ten.

Deletion took 6 bases off V and 0 bases off J, with a span of 7 bases between the germline ends. Based on the germline V gene, the CDR1 and CDR2 sequences are MNHNS and SASEGT. The CDR3 runs 13 amino acids, cysteine and phenylalanine included. Kept here is only the CDR3 DNA, which spans 39 bases and is read in frame from base 1. The time point label, as the study defines it: cycle 4 day 1 (C4D1), after less than 7 weeks of nivolumab. Every trial patient had relapsed following autologous stem cell transplantation, and prior brentuximab vedotin exposure was what differed among cohorts A, B and C. A total of 50 to 70 patients with relapsed/refractory classical Hodgkin lymphoma made up the trial cohort, and each patient's best overall response was complete response, partial response or progressive disease. Single-agent nivolumab was administered to trial patients in the multi-cohort phase II CheckMate 205 trial. An independent review committee assessed best overall response by applying the 2007 International Working Group response criteria. Trial PBMCs were obtained immediately prior to nivolumab initiation (C1D1) and on therapy at cycle 2 day 1 and cycle 4 day 1. Peripheral blood was collected in 8 mL Vacutainer Cell Preparation Tubes, from which PBMCs were isolated by centrifugation and then cryopreserved.

The source is a human donor with classical Hodgkin lymphoma. Sequences were derived from peripheral blood mononuclear cells (PBMCs), sampled before the fourth cycle of nivolumab. Here the chain combines TRBV6-1 and TRBJ2-3; no D gene is confidently identified. The DNA sequence reads TGTGCCAGCAGGACAACTAGCACAGATACGCAGTATTTT. The encoded protein is CASRTTSTDTQYF.